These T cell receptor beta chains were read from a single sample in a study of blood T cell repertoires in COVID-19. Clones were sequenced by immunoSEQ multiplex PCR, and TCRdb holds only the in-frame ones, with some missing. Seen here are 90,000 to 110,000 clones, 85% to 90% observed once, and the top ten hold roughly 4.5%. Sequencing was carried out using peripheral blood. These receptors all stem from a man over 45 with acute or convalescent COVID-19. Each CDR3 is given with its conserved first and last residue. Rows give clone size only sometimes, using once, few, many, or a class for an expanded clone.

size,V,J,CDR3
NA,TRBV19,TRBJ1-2,CASSIDGDRAGYTF
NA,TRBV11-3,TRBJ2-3,CASSLGGTSADTQYF
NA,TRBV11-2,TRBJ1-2,CASSRSGGGGYTF
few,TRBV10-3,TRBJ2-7,CAIGQGADYEQYF
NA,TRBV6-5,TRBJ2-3,CASIRGDYTDTQYF
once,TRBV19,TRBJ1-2,CASSIGRRLTNYGYTF
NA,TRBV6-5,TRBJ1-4,CASGSGPTNEKLFF
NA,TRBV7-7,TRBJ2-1,CASSLGRGLDNEQFF
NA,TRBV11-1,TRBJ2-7,CASSPTGLAGVYEQYF
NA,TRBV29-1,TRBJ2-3,CSVEDLVDRGSTDTQYF
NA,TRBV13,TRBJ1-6,CASSLGDRGGSPLHF
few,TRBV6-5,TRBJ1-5,CASSDQGGSNQPQHF
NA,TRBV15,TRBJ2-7,CATSRSSASSSYEQYF
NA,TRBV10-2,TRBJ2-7,CASSESGGRPVEQYF
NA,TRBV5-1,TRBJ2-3,CASSPEVVPGDTQYF
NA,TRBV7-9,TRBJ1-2,CASSIQGYYGYTF
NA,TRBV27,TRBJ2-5,CASSLYSGGRVKTQYF
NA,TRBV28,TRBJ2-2,CASGGPGGYTGELFF
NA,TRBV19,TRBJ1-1,CASSILVNTEAFF
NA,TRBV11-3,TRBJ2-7,CASSPDSSSYEQYF
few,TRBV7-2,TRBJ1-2,CASSSGQYSYGYTF
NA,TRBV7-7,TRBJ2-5,CASSEGQGGFMETQYF